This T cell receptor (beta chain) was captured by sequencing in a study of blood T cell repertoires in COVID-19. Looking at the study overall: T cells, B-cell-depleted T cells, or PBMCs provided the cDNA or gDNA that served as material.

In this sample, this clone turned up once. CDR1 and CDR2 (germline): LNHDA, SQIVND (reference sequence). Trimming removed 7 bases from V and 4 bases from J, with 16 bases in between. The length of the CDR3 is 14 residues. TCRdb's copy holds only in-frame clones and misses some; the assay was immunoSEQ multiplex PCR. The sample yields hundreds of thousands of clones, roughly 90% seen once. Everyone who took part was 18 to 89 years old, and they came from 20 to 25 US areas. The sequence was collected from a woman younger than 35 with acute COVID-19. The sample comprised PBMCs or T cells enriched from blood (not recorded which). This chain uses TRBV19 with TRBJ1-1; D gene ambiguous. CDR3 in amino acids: CASNPLNGGTEAFF. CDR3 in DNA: TGTGCCAGTAACCCTCTAAACGGTGGCACTGAAGCTTTCTTT.